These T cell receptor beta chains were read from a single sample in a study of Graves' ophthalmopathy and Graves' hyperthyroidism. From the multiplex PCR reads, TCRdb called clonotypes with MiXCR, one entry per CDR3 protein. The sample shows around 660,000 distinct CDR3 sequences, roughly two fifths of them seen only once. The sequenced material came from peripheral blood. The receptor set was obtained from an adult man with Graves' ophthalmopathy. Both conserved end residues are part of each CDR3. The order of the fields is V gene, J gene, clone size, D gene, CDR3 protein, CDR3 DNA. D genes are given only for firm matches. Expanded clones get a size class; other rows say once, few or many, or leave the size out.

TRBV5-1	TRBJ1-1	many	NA	CASSLVAAGSTEAFF	TGCGCCAGCAGCTTGGTGGCAGCGGGGAGCACTGAAGCTTTCTTT
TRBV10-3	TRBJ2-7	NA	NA	CAISEGAAYEQYF	TGTGCCATCAGTGAAGGGGCCGCCTACGAGCAGTACTTC
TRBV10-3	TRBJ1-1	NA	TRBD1	CAISATGGPAAFF	TGTGCCATCAGCGCGACAGGGGGCCCTGCAGCTTTCTTT
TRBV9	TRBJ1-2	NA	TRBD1	CASSAEAGTGENYGYTF	TGTGCCAGCAGCGCTGAGGCCGGGACAGGGGAGAACTATGGCTACACCTTC
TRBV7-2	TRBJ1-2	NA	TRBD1	CASSWGQGTNYGYTF	TGTGCCAGCAGCTGGGGACAGGGCACTAACTATGGCTACACCTTC
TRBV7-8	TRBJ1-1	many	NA	CASSLATEAFF	TGTGCCAGCAGCTTAGCCACTGAAGCTTTCTTT
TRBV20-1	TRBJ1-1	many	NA	CSATIDSPTEAFF	TGCAGTGCTACAATTGACAGTCCCACTGAAGCTTTCTTT
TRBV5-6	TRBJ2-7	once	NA	CASSLGSTTYEQYF	TGTGCCAGCAGCTTGGGGAGTACCACCTACGAGCAGTACTTC
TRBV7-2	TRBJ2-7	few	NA	CASSLVSPSYEQYF	TGTGCCAGCAGCTTAGTTTCCCCCTCCTACGAGCAGTACTTC
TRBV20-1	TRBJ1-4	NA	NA	CSAREAREDKKLFF	TGCAGTGCTAGAGAGGCCAGGGAGGATAAAAAACTGTTTTTT
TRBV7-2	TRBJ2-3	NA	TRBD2	CASSLGLAGSDTQYF	TGTGCCAGCAGCTTAGGGCTAGCGGGGTCGGATACGCAGTATTTT
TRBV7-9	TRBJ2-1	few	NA	CASSFSSDEQFF	TGTGCCAGCAGCTTTTCTAGTGATGAGCAGTTCTTC
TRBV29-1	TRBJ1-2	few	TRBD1	CSVAGTGYGYTF	TGCAGCGTCGCCGGGACAGGGTATGGCTACACCTTC
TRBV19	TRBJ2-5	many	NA	CASSSGLEETQYF	TGTGCCAGTAGTAGCGGCTTGGAAGAGACCCAGTACTTC
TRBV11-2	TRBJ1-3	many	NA	CASSPQDFSGNTIYF	TGTGCCAGCAGCCCACAGGACTTCTCTGGAAACACCATATATTTT
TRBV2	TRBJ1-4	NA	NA	CASRELATNEKLFF	TGTGCCAGCAGAGAGCTTGCAACTAATGAAAAACTGTTTTTT
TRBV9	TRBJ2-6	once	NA	CASSRTESSGANVLIF	TGTGCGAGCAGCAGGACAGAGAGCTCTGGGGCCAACGTCCTGATTTTC
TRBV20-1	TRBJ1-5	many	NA	CSASRGNQPQHF	TGCAGTGCCAGCAGGGGAAATCAGCCCCAGCATTTT
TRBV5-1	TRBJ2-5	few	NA	CASSFNGAGGGETQYF	TGCGCCAGCAGCTTCAATGGGGCCGGGGGCGGGGAGACCCAGTACTTC
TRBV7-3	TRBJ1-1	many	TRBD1	CASSLYRGDQAFF	TGTGCCAGCAGCTTATACAGGGGGGACCAAGCTTTCTTT